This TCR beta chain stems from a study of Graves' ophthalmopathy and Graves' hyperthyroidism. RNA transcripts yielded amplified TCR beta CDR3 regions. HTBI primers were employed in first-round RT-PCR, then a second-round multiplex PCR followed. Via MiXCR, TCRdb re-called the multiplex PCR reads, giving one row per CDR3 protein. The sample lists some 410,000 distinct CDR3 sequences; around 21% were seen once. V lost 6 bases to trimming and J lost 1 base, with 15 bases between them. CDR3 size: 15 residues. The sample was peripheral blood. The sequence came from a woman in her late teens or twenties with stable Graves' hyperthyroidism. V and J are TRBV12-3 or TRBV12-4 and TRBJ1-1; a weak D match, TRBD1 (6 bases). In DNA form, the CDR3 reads TGTGCCAGCAGCCAGACGGGGGGCTGGAACACTGAAGCTTTCTTT. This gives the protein CASSQTGGWNTEAFF.